This TCR beta chain was captured by sequencing in a study of blood T cell repertoires in COVID-19. On the study more broadly: Spain, Italy and the United States supplied samples that represented acute and convalescent COVID-19. The cDNA or gDNA used as material had been derived from T cells, B-cell-depleted T cells, or PBMCs.

Assay: immunoSEQ multiplex PCR; the TCRdb copy retains only in-frame clones and omits some. The sample lists tens of thousands of clones, around 81% occurring once. The TCR comes from a man aged 70-80 years with acute or convalescent COVID-19. Sequenced material: peripheral blood.

DNA of the CDR3: TGTGCCAGCAGCGTTGGCCTCACCACAGATACGCAGTATTTT. The encoded protein is CASSVGLTTDTQYF. The chain recombines TRBV9 with TRBJ2-3; D is undetermined. Looked up from germline, CDR1 is SGDLS and CDR2 is YYNGEE. The CDR3 sequence is 14 residues long. V shed 2 bases and J shed 2 bases, with 9 bases lying between them.